These T cell receptor beta chains were read from a single sample in a study of blood T cell repertoires in COVID-19. Sequencing was performed with immunoSEQ multiplex PCR; in TCRdb, only in-frame clones are kept and a portion is missing. The sample records fewer than 350,000 clones, 75% to 95% being singletons. The sequencing input was peripheral blood. Receptors originate from a woman aged 25 to 45 with COVID-19, enrolled during active disease. Each CDR3 is given with its conserved first and last residue. The D gene is left open where the match is weak. Clone size is shown for a subset of rows, as once, few, many or a class of expanded clone.

v_gene	d_gene	abundance	j_gene	CDR3aa	CDR3nt
TRBV15	-	few	TRBJ2-7	CASFSYEQYF	TGTGCCTCGTTCTCCTACGAGCAGTACTTC
TRBV10-3	-	-	TRBJ2-5	CAISEGGPKEETQYF	TGTGCCATCAGTGAAGGCGGGCCCAAGGAAGAGACCCAGTACTTC
TRBV20-1	-	-	TRBJ2-1	CSARGLSEQFF	TGCAGTGCGCGAGGGCTTAGTGAGCAGTTCTTC
TRBV12-3/TRBV12-4	-	-	TRBJ1-4	CASSPRGDEKLFF	TGTGCCAGCAGCCCCCGAGGAGATGAAAAACTGTTTTTT
TRBV18	TRBD2	-	TRBJ2-7	CASSVTAGVNEQYF	TGTGCCAGCTCCGTGACAGCGGGAGTAAACGAGCAGTACTTC
TRBV7-8	TRBD2	once	TRBJ2-1	CASSLVAGGPGEQFF	TGTGCCAGCAGCTTAGTAGCGGGAGGGCCCGGGGAGCAGTTCTTC
TRBV9	TRBD2	-	TRBJ2-5	CASSVEVALAGQETQYF	TGTGCCAGCAGCGTAGAGGTGGCGCTAGCGGGTCAGGAGACCCAGTACTTC
TRBV7-9	-	-	TRBJ1-4	CASKRGTNEKLFF	TGTGCCAGCAAGCGGGGAACTAATGAAAAACTGTTTTTT
TRBV28	-	-	TRBJ1-1	CASSFRDGGYTEAFF	TGTGCCAGCAGTTTTCGGGACGGGGGATACACTGAAGCTTTCTTT
TRBV7-9	TRBD2	-	TRBJ2-7	CASSLSREGRNEQYF	TGTGCCAGCAGCCTCTCGAGGGAGGGTAGGAACGAGCAGTACTTC
TRBV24-1	-	-	TRBJ2-5	CATSPGGSPQETQYF	TGTGCCACCAGCCCTGGGGGCAGCCCCCAAGAGACCCAGTACTTC
TRBV2	-	-	TRBJ1-1	CASSSPMRGLNTEAFF	TGTGCCAGCAGTAGCCCGATGAGGGGGTTGAACACTGAAGCTTTCTTT
TRBV15	-	-	TRBJ2-5	CATTPSRFETQYF	TGTGCCACCACCCCAAGCCGTTTCGAGACCCAGTACTTC
TRBV7-2	TRBD2	-	TRBJ2-5	CASSLDGSGSRQTQYF	TGTGCCAGCAGCTTAGACGGTAGCGGGAGTAGGCAGACCCAGTACTTC
TRBV5-6	TRBD2	once	TRBJ2-7	CASELAGPSYEQYF	TGTGCCAGCGAACTAGCGGGGCCCTCCTACGAGCAGTACTTC
TRBV28	-	-	TRBJ2-1	CASSFLLGRENNEQFF	TGTGCCAGCAGTTTTCTTCTAGGGCGGGAAAACAATGAGCAGTTCTTC
TRBV5-1	TRBD2	-	TRBJ2-1	CASGLAGGRNEQFF	TGCGCCAGCGGGCTAGCGGGAGGACGCAATGAGCAGTTCTTC
TRBV19	-	once	TRBJ2-7	CASSISDSYEQYF	TGTGCCAGTAGTATATCGGACAGCTACGAGCAGTACTTC
TRBV27	TRBD2	-	TRBJ2-2	CASSWTSANTGELFF	TGTGCCAGCAGTTGGACTAGCGCGAACACCGGGGAGCTGTTTTTT
TRBV7-9	TRBD2	-	TRBJ2-5	CASGRTSGRDAETQYF	TGTGCCAGCGGCAGGACTAGCGGGAGAGATGCAGAGACCCAGTACTTC
TRBV28	TRBD1	-	TRBJ1-3	CASSHSTGGNTIYF	TGTGCCAGCAGTCACTCTACAGGGGGGAACACCATATATTTT
TRBV12-3/TRBV12-4	-	-	TRBJ2-7	CASSRRTNYEQYF	TGTGCCAGCAGCAGGCGGACTAACTACGAGCAGTACTTC
TRBV2	TRBD1	-	TRBJ1-1	CASTLENRGIEAFF	TGTGCCAGCACTCTGGAAAACAGGGGTATTGAAGCTTTCTTT
TRBV3-1/TRBV3-2	TRBD2	few	TRBJ2-1	CASSLGLAGNNEQFF	TGTGCCAGCAGCCTCGGGCTAGCGGGCAACAATGAGCAGTTCTTC